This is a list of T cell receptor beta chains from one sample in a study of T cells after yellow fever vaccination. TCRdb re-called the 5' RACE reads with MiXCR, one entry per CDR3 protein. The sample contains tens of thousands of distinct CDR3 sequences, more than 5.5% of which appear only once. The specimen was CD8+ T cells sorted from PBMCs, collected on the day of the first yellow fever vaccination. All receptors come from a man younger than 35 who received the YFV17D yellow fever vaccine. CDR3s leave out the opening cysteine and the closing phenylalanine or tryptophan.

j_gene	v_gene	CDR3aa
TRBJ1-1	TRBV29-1	SALILTEAF
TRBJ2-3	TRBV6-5	ASSYSDMSDTQY
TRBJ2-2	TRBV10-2	ATIPQRGGRIGELF
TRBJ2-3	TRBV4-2	ASSQEGLAGYTQY
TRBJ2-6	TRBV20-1	SAHNRERGGANVLT
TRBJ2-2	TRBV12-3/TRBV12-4	ASRPGLSPTGELF
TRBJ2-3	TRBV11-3	ASSLGLTDTQY
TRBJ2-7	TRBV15	ATKDRVNSYEQY
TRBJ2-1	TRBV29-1	SVEGGDREDNEQF
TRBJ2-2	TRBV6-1	ASTSRANTGELF
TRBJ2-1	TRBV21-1	ASSKVEGGRRNEQF
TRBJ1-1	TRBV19	ASRGSRQRLKNTEAF
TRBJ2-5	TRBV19	ASTPADRVDGTQY
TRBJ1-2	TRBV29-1	SVAGQGADGYT
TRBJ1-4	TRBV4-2	ASSQDGDVNEKLF
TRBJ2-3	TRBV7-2	ASNSSPDTRSDTQY
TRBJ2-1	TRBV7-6	ASSLVGLTNEQF
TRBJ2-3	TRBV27	ASSSASSTDTQY
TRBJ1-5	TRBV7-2	ASSTLTGQPQH
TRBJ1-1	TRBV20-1	SASQGSATEAF
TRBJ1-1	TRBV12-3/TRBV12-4	ASSFSRADTEAF
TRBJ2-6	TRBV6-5	ASSYYGSGANVLT
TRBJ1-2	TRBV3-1	ASSQADWDPRSGYT
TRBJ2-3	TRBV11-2	ASSSPDAGTGSTDTQY
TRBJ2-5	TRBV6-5	ASSYLGQRDQETQY
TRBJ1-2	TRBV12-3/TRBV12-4	ASSLEGQGAVNYGYT
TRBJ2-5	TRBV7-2	ASSLVDSLQETQY
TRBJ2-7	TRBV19	ATAFGRTYEQY
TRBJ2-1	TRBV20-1	SARVAGGGDEQF
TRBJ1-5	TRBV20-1	SATRQANGNQPQH
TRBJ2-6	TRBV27	ASSFSGLFGGANVLT
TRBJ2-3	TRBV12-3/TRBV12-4	ASSGLGGTDTQY
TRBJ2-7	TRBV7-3	ASSPGGHEQY
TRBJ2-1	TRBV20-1	SARGAEQF
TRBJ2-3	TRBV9	ASSPDRSTDTQY
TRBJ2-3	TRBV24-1	ATSADTDTQY
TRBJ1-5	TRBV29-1	SVISGASNQPQH
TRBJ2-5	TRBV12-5	ASDRGTGKEETQY
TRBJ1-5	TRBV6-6	ASNPRGFQPQH
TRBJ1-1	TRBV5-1	ASSYRGNTEAF
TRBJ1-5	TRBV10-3	AISEGGSNQPQH
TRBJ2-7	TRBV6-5	ASSYVAWGYEQY
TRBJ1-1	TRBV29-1	SVLGTAMNTEAF
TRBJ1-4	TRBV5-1	ASRPRGTSNEKLF
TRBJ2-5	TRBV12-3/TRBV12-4	ASSADSQETQY
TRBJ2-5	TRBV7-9	ASSPPGYRAGQETQY
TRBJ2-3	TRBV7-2	ASSKRTGTDTQY
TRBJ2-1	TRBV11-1	ASSSRPGASYNEQF